What follows are 4 T cell receptor beta chains derived from one specimen sequenced in a study of blood T cell repertoires in COVID-19. This table comes from immunoSEQ multiplex PCR, and its TCRdb copy is limited to in-frame clones, with some not included. The table includes around 200,000 clones, 81% detected once. The specimen sequenced was PBMCs or T cells enriched from blood (not recorded which). The receptor set was obtained from a man aged 35 to 55 who had recovered from COVID-19.

The genes are TRBV5-1 and TRBJ2-2, with 9 bases identical to TRBD1. V was clipped by 0 bases and J by 6 bases; unmatched bases: 6. Germline lookup yields CDR1 SGHRS and CDR2 YFSETQ. CDR3 length: 16 amino acids. CDR3 DNA sequence: TGCGCCAGCAGCTTGGCCCCGACAGGGGGATCCGGGGAGCTGTTTTTT. Residues: CASSLAPTGGSGELFF.

The V gene is TRBV9, the J gene TRBJ2-1; D gene ambiguous. This CDR3 has 14 residues. Trimming took off 5 bases at V and 2 bases at J, with 11 bases between the two ends. Per the germline V gene, CDR1 is SGDLS and CDR2 is YYNGEE. Written as DNA, the CDR3 is TGTGCCAGCAGTGCCTCCACTCCCTACAATGAGCAGTTCTTC. Translation gives CASSASTPYNEQFF.

The chain links TRBV18 to TRBJ2-2, with 7 bases matching TRBD1. The germline V gene encodes CDR1 KGHSH and CDR2 LQKENI. This CDR3 spans 16 amino acids. V was pared by 0 bases and J by 2 bases, with 3 bases of the junction left unmatched. For the CDR3, the DNA is TGTGCCAGCTCACCACCAGACAGGGAAAACACCGGGGAGCTGTTTTTT. Residues: CASSPPDRENTGELFF.

The chain couples TRBV5-1 to TRBJ1-4; weak D call: TRBD1 (6 bases). The CDR3 totals 16 residues. V lost 3 bases and J 10 bases, leaving 22 bases between the germline ends. Per the germline V gene, CDR1 is SGHRS and CDR2 is YFSETQ. The CDR3 coding sequence is TGCGCCAGCAGCTCCGGACAGCAATTAGGAGACGGAAAACTGTTTTTT. Amino acids: CASSSGQQLGDGKLFF.